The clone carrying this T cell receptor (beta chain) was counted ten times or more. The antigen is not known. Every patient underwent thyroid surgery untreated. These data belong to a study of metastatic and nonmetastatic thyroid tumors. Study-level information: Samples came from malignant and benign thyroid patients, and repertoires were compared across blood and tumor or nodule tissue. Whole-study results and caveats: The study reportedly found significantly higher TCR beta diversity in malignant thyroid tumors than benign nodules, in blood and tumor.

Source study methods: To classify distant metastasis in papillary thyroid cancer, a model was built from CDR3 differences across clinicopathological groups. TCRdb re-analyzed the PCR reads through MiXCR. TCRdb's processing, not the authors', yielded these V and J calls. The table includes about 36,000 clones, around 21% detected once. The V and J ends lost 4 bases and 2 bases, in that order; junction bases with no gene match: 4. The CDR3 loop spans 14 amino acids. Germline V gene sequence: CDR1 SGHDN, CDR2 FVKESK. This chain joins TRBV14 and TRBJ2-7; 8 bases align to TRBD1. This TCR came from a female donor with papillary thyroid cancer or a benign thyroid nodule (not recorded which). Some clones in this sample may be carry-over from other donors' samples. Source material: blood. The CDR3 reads CASSLGQGAYEQYF. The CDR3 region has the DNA TGTGCCAGCAGCCTCGGACAGGGAGCCTACGAGCAGTACTTC.